This T cell receptor beta chain is from a study of graft-versus-host responses after intestinal transplantation (dated by TCRdb to the early 2020s). For the wider study: The transplants that recipients received were multivisceral, liver-intestinal, or isolated intestinal. All recipients received anti-thymocyte globulin induction followed by maintenance tacrolimus and steroids for about three years. Graft-versus-host and host-versus-graft alloreactive T cell clones were tracked in the graft, circulation and bone marrow after intestinal transplantation using bulk TCR-beta CDR3 sequencing. Alloreactive clones were identified by sequencing pre-transplant mixed lymphocyte reaction products and comparing these products with unstimulated pre-transplant donor and recipient T cells. The cohort enrolled under 30 intestinal transplant recipients, one of whom was a retransplant, and 3 patients without pretransplant specimens were excluded. Donor T cell macrochimerism was defined as a peak of at least 4% donor T cells among recipient peripheral blood mononuclear cells. Samples from a few later patients were sequenced in-house on an Illumina MiSeq with MiXCR processing rather than by the commercial service.

The CDR1 and CDR2 encoded by the germline V gene are SGHDT and YYEEEE. The CDR3 has 14 amino acids, counting the end cysteine and phenylalanine. Kept here is only the CDR3 DNA, which spans 42 bases and is read in frame from base 1. The time point label of this sample denotes: cells obtained before transplantation from donor or recipient. CD3+CD4+ and CD3+CD8+ populations were FACS-sorted from unstimulated pre-transplant donor and recipient cells taken from spleen or lymph nodes. For this clone: The clone's antigen remains unknown. Germline is not matched at one junction end, which may reflect a read error.

Library method: the immunoSEQ multiplex PCR assay. In most patients, genomic DNA was isolated using the Qiagen DNeasy Blood and Tissue Kit and sent frozen to Adaptive Biotechnologies for TCR sequencing. Adaptive Biotechnologies carried out high-throughput TCR-beta CDR3 sequencing of genomic DNA for most patients. The source study handled its data this way. TCR sequencing data were retrieved from Adaptive's ImmunoSEQ software for 15 to 20 patients, whereas a few other patients were processed with MiXCR and VDJtools. To correct CD4 versus CD8 sorting errors, any sequence found in both subsets at a frequency ratio below 5:1 was removed. CDR3 nucleotide sequences shared by donor and recipient were removed because the origin of these sequences could not be assigned. To be classed as alloreactive, a clone needed at least 2-fold expansion over unstimulated cells and a minimum CFSE-low frequency of 0.002% (template counts) or 0.001% (read counts). Mappable clones were those detected in sequenced pre-transplant spleen, lymph node, or MLR CFSE-low populations of the donor or recipient. The cumulative frequency of alloreactive clones was calculated as a percentage of all sequences, weighted by copy number. TCRdb carries this immuneACCESS record with in-frame sequences only. Its versions omit some clonotypes, under half of them owing to an unresolved V gene in the studies checked, with the rest unexplained. V, J and clone size are taken as reported in that table, and D and trimming were inferred from the DNA itself. The sample includes around 110,000 clones, with 87% observed a single time. In total, the top ten clones hold approximately 0.76% of the sample.

Paper-wide results and their limitations: Conclusions were limited by the relatively low number and heterogeneity of intestinal transplant patients. Peak levels of circulating GvH clones were associated with declines in HvG clones early after transplant. GvH clones turned up in recipient bone marrow, with some appearing earlier in ileal mucosa or blood, a pattern consistent with an intestinal mucosal origin. In patients with donor T cell macrochimerism, the allografts had high GvH to HvG T cell clonal ratios.

The sample here was unstimulated CD4+ T cells sorted from spleen or lymph node cells, taken before transplant. This clonotype was obtained from a human donor who was the organ donor for an intestinal transplant. The chain employs TRBV5-6 and TRBJ1-5; TRBD1 is a possible D gene, resting on 5 matching bases. The CDR3 loop reads CASSLERGNQPPAF. Read as DNA, the sequence is TGTGCCAGCAGCTTGGAGAGGGGCAACCAACCCCCAGCATTT.